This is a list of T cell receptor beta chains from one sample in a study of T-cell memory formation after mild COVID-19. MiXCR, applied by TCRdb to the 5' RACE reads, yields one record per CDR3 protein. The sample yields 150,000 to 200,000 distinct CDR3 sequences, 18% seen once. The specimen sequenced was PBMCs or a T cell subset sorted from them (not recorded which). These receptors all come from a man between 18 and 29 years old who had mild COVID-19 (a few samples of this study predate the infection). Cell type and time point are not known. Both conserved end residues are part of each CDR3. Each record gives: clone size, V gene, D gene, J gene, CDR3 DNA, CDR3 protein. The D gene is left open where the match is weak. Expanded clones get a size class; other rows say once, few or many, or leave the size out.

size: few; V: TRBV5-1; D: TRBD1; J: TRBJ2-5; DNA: TGCGCCAGCAGCTCTACAGGGGTCTGGGAGACCCAGTACTTC; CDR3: CASSSTGVWETQYF
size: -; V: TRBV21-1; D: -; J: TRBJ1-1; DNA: TGTGCCAGCAGCAAATATCGTGGTATAGCTTTCTTT; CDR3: CASSKYRGIAFF
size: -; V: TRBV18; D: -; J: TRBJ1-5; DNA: TGTGCCAGTCATGGACAGCTTAATCAGCCCCAGCATTTT; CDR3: CASHGQLNQPQHF
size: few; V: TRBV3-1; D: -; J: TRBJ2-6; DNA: TGTGCCAGCAGCCAACGAGGACAGCTCTCGGTCCTGACTTTC; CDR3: CASSQRGQLSVLTF
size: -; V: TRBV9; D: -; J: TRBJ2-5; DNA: TGTGCCAGCAGCGTACCCCCCGGGACCCAGTACTTC; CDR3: CASSVPPGTQYF
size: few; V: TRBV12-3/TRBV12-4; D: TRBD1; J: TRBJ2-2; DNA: TGTGCCACCAGGACAGGCCGCACCGGGGAGCTGTTTTTT; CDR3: CATRTGRTGELFF
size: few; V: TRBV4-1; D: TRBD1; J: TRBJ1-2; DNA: TGCGCCAGCAGCCAAGAGGACAGGGTGGGGGGCTACACCTTC; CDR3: CASSQEDRVGGYTF
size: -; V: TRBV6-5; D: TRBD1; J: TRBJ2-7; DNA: TGTGCCGTCGGGACAGGGTTGGACGAGCAGTACTTC; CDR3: CAVGTGLDEQYF
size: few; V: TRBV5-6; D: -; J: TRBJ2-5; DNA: TGTGCCAGCAGCCCCTCTGGGGGTTTTGCGACCCAGTACTTC; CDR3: CASSPSGGFATQYF
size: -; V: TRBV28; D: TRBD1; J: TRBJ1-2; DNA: TGTGCCAGCAGTTTGACAGGGCGCGGCTATGGCTACACCTTC; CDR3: CASSLTGRGYGYTF
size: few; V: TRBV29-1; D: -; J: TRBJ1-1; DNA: TGCAGCGTTGAAGAGGGACGGGCTTTCTTT; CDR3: CSVEEGRAFF
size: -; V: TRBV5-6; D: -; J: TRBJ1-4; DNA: TGTGCCAGCAGCGACATTACAGGGACGGCTGAAAAACTGTTTTTT; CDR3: CASSDITGTAEKLFF
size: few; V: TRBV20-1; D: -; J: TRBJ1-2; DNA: TGCAGTGCTACCTATTATGGCTACACCTTC; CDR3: CSATYYGYTF